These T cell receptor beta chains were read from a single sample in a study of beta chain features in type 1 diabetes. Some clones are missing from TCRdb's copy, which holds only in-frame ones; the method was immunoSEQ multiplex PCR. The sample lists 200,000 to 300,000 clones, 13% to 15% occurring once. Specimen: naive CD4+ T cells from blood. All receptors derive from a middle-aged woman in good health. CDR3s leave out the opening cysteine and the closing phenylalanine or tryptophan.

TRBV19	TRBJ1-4	ASRNSGGNEKLF
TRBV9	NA	ASSPQAAAGEQY
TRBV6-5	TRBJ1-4	ASSRSRTGAEKLF
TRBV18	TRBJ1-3	ASSPIETGKISGNTIY
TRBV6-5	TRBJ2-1	ASSSNRGLNEQF
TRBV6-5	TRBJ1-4	ASSYWGGSQEKLF
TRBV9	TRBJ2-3	ASSVGTTPDTQY
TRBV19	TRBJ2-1	ASNKRLAGGNEQF
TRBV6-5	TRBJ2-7	ASRTLAGRYYEQY
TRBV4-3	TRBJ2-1	ASSHRLAGDGNEQF
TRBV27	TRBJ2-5	ASSRGGTVQETQY
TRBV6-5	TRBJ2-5	ASSYSGLLGGTQY
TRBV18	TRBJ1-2	ASSPPGQGASANYGYT
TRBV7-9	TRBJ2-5	ASSLSELYQETQY
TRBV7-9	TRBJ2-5	ASSQTWGVETQY
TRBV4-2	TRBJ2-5	ASSPGSGQSGETQY
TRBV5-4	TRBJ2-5	ASSPSLAGIETQY
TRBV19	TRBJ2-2	ASSIGRNTGELF
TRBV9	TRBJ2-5	ASSVDLGGGLRETQY
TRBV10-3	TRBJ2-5	AISDGVEETQY
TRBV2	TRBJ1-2	ASSGTVAGYGYT
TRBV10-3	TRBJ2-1	AISAIAGGLNEQF
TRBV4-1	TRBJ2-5	ASSQDPRRADAEETQY
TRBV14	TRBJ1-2	ASSPLRGQANYGYT
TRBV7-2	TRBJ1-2	ATVGANYGYT
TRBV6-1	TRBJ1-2	ASSVGAQPSTNYGYT
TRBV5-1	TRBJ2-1	ASSQTSGGAVEQF
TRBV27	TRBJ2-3	ASSSSGGNTDTQY
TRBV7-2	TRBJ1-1	ASSPQRGRDTEAF
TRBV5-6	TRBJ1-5	ASSRVAGNQPQH
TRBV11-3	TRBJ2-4	ASSPGTGGNIQY
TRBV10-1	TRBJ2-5	ASSESSETQY
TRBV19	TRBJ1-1	ASSLQQFEAF
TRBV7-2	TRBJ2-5	ASSLVGQNYQETQY
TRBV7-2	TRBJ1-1	ASSFRTGAF
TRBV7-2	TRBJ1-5	ASSLVAGAVNQPQH
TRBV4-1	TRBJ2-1	ASSQPGQGNEQF
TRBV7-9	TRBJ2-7	ASSLGLDSYEQY
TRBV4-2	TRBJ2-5	ASSRNLQRGLQETQY
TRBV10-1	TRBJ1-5	ASTDSNQPQH
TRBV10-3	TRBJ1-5	AISVQKTTGPGNQPQH
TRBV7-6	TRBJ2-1	ASSLIALAGGLAGAPNEQF
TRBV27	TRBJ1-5	ASSFRGLNQPQH
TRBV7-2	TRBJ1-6	ASSLQTGNSPLH
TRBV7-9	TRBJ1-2	ASSFFAPDYGYT
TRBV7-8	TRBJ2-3	ASSQSGGEGDTQY
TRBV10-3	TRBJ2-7	AISGGRADEQY
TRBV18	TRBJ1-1	ASSPGAVNTEAF
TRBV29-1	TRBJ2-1	SLTPRDRGSGNEQF
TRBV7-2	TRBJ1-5	ASSLIGEGQPQH
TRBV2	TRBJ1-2	ASSRDRGGYT
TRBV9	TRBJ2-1	ASSVTSGDGTGGYEQF
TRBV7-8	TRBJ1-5	ASSAQRWSSGHQPQH
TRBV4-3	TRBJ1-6	ASSPSGTGINSPLH
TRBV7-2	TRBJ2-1	ASSLALTSGGAQSYNEQF
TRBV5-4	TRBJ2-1	ASSTVDRAGEQF
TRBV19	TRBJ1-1	ASSKQGAQAEAF
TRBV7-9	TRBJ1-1	ASSLADRGNTEAF
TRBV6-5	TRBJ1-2	ASRGQLYGYT
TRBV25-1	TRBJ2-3	ASSPPYTDTQY